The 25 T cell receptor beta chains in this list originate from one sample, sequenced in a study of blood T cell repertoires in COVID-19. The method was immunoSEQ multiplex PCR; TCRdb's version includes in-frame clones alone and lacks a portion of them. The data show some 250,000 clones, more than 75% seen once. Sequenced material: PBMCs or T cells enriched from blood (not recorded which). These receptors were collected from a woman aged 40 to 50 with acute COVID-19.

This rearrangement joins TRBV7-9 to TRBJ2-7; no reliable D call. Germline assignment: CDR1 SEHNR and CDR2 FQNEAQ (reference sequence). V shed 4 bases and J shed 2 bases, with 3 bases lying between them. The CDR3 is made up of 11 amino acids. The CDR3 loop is CASSSTYEQYF. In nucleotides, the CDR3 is TGTGCCAGCAGCTCCACCTACGAGCAGTACTTC.

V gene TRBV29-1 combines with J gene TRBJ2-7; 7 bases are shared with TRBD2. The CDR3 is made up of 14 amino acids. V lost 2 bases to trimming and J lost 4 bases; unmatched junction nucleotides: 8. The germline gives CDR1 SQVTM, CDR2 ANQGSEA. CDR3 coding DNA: TGCAGCGTTGAAATGTCTAGCGGTGCGTACGAGCAGTACTTC. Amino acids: CSVEMSSGAYEQYF.

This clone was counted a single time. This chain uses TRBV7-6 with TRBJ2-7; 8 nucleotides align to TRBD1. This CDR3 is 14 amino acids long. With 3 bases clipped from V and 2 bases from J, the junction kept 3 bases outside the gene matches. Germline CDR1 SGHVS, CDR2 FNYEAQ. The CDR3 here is CASSFGQGTYEQYF. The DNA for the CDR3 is TGTGCCAGCAGCTTCGGACAGGGTACCTACGAGCAGTACTTC.

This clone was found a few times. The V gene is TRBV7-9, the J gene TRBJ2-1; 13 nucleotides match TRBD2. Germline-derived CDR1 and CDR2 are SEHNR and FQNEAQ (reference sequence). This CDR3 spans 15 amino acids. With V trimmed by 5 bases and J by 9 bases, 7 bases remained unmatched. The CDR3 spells CASSLGLAGASEQFF. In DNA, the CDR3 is TGTGCCAGCAGCCTCGGACTAGCGGGAGCATCTGAGCAGTTCTTC. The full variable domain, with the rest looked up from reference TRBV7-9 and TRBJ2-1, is DTGVSQNPRHKITKRGQNVTFRCDPISEHNRLYWYRQTLGQGPEFLTYFQNEAQLEKSRLLSDRFSAERPKGSFSTLEIQRTEQGDSAMYLCASSLGLAGASEQFFGPGTRLTVL.

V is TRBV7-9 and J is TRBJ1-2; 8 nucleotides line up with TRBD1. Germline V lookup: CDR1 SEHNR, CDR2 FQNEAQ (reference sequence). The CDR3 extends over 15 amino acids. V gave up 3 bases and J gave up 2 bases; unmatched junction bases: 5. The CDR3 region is CASSFPDRENYGYTF. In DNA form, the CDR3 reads TGTGCCAGCAGCTTTCCGGACAGGGAGAACTATGGCTACACCTTC.

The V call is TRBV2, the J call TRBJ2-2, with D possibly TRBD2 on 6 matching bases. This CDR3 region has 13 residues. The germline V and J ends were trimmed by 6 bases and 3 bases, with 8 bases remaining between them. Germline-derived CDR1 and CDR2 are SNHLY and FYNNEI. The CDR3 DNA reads TGTGCCAGCAGGACTAGGGACACCGGGGAGCTGTTTTTT. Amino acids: CASRTRDTGELFF. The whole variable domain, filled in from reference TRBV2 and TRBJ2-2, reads EPEVTQTPSHQVTQMGQEVILRCVPISNHLYFYWYRQILGQKVEFLVSFYNNEISEKSEIFDDQFSVERPDGSNFTLKIRSTKLEDSAMYFCASRTRDTGELFFGEGSRLTVL.

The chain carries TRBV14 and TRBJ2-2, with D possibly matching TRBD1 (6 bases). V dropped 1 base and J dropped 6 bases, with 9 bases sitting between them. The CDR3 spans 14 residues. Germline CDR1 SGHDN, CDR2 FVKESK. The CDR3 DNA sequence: TGTGCCAGCAGCCAAGGCCGGACAGCCGGGGAGCTGTTTTTT. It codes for CASSQGRTAGELFF.

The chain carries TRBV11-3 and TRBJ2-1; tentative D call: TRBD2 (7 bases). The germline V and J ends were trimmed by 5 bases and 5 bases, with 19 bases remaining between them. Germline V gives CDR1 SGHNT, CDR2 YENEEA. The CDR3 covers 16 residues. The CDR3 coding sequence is TGTGCCAGCAGCCAACGTGGGGGGGCAGGAGACAATGAGCAGTTCTTC. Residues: CASSQRGGAGDNEQFF.

The CDR3 loop is CASSLGEVGELFF. CDR3 nucleotide sequence: TGTGCCAGCAGCTTAGGGGAGGTCGGGGAGCTGTTTTTT. The V gene is TRBV7-9, the J gene TRBJ2-2, with a tentative D call TRBD2 (6 bases). Germline lookup yields CDR1 SEHNR and CDR2 FQNEAQ (reference sequence). V gave up 1 base and J gave up 7 bases, with 7 bases separating them. This CDR3 is 13 amino acids long.

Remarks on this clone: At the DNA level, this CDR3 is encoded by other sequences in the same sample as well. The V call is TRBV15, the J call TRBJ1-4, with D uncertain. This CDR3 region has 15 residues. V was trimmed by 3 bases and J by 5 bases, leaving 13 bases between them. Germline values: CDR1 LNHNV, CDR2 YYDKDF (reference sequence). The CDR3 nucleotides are TGTGCCACCAGCAGGGACGGAGGACCGAATGAAAAACTGTTTTTT. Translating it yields CATSRDGGPNEKLFF.

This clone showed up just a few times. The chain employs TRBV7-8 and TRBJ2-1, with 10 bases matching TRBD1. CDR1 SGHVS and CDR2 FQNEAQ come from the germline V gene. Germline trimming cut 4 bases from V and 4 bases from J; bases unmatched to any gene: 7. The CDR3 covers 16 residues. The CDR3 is CASSSHRDRGYNEQFF. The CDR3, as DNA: TGTGCCAGCAGCTCGCACCGGGACAGGGGTTACAATGAGCAGTTCTTC. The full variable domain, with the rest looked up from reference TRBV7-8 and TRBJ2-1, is GAGVSQSPRYKVAKRGQDVALRCDPISGHVSLFWYQQALGQGPEFLTYFQNEAQLDKSGLPSDRFFAERPEGSVSTLKIQRTQQEDSAVYLCASSSHRDRGYNEQFFGPGTRLTVL.

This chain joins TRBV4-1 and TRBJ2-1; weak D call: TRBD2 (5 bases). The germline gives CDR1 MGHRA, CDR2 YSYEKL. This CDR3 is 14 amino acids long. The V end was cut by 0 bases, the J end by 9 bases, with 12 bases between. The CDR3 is CASSQDQGGSEQFF. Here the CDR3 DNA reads TGCGCCAGCAGCCAAGATCAAGGAGGATCTGAGCAGTTCTTC.

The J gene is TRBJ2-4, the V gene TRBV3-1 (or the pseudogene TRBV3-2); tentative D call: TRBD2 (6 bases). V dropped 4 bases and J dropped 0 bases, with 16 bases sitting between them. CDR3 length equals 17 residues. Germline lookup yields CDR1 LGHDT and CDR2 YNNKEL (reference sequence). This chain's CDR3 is CASSRGDGVLAKNIQYF. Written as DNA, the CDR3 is TGTGCCAGCAGCCGCGGGGACGGCGTACTAGCCAAAAACATTCAGTACTTC.

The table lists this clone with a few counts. The CDR3 reads CATSDSGTGPGTGELFF. For the CDR3, the DNA is TGTGCCACCAGTGATTCCGGGACAGGGCCGGGCACCGGGGAGCTGTTTTTT. The chain uses TRBV24-1 and TRBJ2-2; 9 bases fit TRBD1. This CDR3 spans 17 amino acids. Germline assignment: CDR1 KGHDR and CDR2 SFDVKD. Trimming took 2 bases from V and 4 from J; bases not matched to a gene: 7.

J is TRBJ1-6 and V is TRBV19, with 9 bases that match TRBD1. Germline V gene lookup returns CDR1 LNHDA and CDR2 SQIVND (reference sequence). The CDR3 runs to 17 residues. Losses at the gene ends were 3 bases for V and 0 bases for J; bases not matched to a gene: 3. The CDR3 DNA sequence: TGTGCCAGTAGTATTACAGGGGGCCTCTCCTATAATTCACCCCTCCACTTT. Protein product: CASSITGGLSYNSPLHF.

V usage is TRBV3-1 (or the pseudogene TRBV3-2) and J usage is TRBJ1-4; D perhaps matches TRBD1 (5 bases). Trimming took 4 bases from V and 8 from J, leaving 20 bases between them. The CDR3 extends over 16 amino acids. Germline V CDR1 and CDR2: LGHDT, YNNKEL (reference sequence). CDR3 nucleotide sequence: TGTGCCAGCAGCCCGGAGTACGACGGAGGGGCGGAAAAACTGTTTTTT. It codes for CASSPEYDGGAEKLFF.

The DNA of the CDR3 is TGTGCCACCAGCAGGGATACTAGCGGGTACGAGCAGTACTTC. Translated: CATSRDTSGYEQYF. This chain connects TRBV15 to TRBJ2-7; 9 nucleotides agree with TRBD2. Germline-derived CDR1 and CDR2 are LNHNV and YYDKDF (reference sequence). V lost 3 bases, J lost 4 bases, and 4 bases stayed unmatched. There are 14 residues in the CDR3.

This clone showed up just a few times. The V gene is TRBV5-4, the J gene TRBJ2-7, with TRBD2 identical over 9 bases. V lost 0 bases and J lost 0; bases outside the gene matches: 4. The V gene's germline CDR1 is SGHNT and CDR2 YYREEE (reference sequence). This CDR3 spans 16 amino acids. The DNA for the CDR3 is TGTGCCAGCAGCTTGGCGGCTAGCGGGAACTCCTACGAGCAGTACTTC. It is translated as CASSLAASGNSYEQYF.

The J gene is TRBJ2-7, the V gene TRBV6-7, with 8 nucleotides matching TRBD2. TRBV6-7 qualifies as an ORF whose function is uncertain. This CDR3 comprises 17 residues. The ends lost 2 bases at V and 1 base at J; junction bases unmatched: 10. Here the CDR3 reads CASSYQGGRYPSYEQYF. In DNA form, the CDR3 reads TGTGCCAGCAGTTACCAAGGCGGGAGGTATCCTTCCTACGAGCAGTACTTC.

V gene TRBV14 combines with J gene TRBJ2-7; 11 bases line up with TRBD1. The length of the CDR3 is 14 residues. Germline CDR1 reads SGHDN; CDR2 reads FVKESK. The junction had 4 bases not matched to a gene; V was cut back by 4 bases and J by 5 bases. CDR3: CASSRGDRGDEQYF. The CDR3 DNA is TGTGCCAGCAGCCGAGGGGACAGGGGGGACGAGCAGTACTTC.

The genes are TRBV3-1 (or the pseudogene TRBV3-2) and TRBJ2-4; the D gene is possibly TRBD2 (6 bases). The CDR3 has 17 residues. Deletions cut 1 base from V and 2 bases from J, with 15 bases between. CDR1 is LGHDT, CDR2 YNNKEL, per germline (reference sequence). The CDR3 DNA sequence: TGTGCCAGCAGCCAAGTCCCACTACTAGCTACCAAAAACATTCAGTACTTC. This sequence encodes CASSQVPLLATKNIQYF.

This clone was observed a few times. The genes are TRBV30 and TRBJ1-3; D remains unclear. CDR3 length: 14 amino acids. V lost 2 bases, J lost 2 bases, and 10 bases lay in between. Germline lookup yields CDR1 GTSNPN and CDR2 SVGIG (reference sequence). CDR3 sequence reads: CAWSSREAGNTIYF. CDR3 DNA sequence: TGTGCCTGGAGTTCGAGGGAAGCTGGAAACACCATATATTTT.

The DNA of the CDR3 is TGTGCCAGCAGTAGGGAGGGAGGGGCCTCCTTTGGCTACACCTTC. Its protein product is CASSREGGASFGYTF. The chain is built from TRBV2 and TRBJ1-2, with D possibly TRBD1 on 5 matching bases. In germline, CDR1 is SNHLY, CDR2 FYNNEI. The CDR3 totals 15 residues. The V end lost 5 bases, the J end lost 7 bases, and 20 bases lay between the germline ends.

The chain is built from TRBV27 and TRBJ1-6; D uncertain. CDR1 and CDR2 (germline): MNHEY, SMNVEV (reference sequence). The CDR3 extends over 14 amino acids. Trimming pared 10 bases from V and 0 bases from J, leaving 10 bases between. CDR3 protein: CATAPDSYNSPLHF. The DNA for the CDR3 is TGTGCCACCGCCCCAGACTCCTATAATTCACCCCTCCACTTT.

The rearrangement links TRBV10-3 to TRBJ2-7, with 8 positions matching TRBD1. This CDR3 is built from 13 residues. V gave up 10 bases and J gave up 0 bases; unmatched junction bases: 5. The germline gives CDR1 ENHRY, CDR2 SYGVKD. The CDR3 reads CATTTGVSYEQYF. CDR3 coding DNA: TGTGCCACCACGACAGGGGTCTCCTACGAGCAGTACTTC.